This T cell receptor (beta chain) was recorded in a study of shared clonotypes between healthy human individuals (dated by TCRdb to 2020 to 2022). About the investigation overall: A few men and two women, aged 18 to 49 years, made up the cohort. For each donor, CD4 naive and CD4 memory were each given three plates, CD8 naive was given two plates, and CD8 memory was given one plate. To estimate repertoire size and how much clonotypes are shared between individuals, the study performed deep sequencing of blood TCR repertoires from roughly five healthy adults. To increase sequencing depth and limit assay-specific biases, different laboratories used diverse techniques to prepare libraries and sequence TCR repertoires. Per donor, leukapheresis produced somewhere between about 0.8 and 9 billion PBMCs. Beyond this particular receptor, the publication reports: Clonotypes shared by all four sorted-subset donors showed higher generation probabilities than non-shared clonotypes. Pairwise subsampling led to the expectation that sequencing depth would affect the degree of clonotype sharing among donors. Sharing across several donors was observed for approximately 5% of naive CD4, over 3% of naive CD8, about 2.3% of memory CD4, and less than 0.45% of memory CD8 clonotypes. The genetic and exposure-history diversity represented was limited by the small number of donors. Sampling was restricted to blood, and TCR repertoires in tissues likely differ from the TCR repertoires found in blood. Rarefaction of sorted-subset datasets indicated incomplete sequencing despite the large sequencing depth. Naive subsets generally had larger estimated clonotype richness than memory subsets did.

TCR CDR3 regions were amplified from genomic DNA by multiplex PCR using the deep immunoSEQ assay. Genomic DNA extracted from each cell subset was distributed evenly over all wells of several immunoSEQ 96-well plates, and each plate served as one replicate. For sorted subsets, approximately 210 ng genomic DNA, equal to 30,000 or so T cell genomes, was loaded into each replicate PCR. The purified libraries were quantified using a Qubit 3.0 fluorometer, sized with a Bioanalyzer 2100, and then quantified again using the KAPA Library Quantification kit. A separate single-read 150-cycle Illumina NextSeq 550 flow cell was used to sequence each immunoSEQ 96-well plate. In the original analysis: Because the immunoSEQ output held only junctional sequences and lacked quality scores, the filtering could not match the filtering applied to full-length reads. Sequences were annotated with PyIR, a Python wrapper for IgBLAST v1.9, using IMGT germline references to assign V/J genes and CDR3. Reads were filtered out if the reads had weak V/J assignments (E-value above 1e-6), no CDR3, stop codons, out-of-frame junctions, or ambiguous translated residues. V3J clonotypes were defined as sequences sharing the same inferred V gene, J gene, and CDR3 amino acid sequence. Percentage overlap between repertoires was calculated by dividing the number of shared unique clonotypes by the size of the smaller repertoire. Richness of each repertoire was evaluated using RTK rarefaction, the Chao1 estimator, and Recon v2.1 estimates of unobserved clonotypes. OLGA was used to compute generation probabilities for all TCRbeta clonotypes that the gDNA method yielded from a handful of donors. In TCRdb, the immuneACCESS table is reduced to in-frame sequences with V and J assigned. These tables do not hold every clone; where another copy was compared, an unresolved V gene accounts for under half, and the others remain unexplained. V, J and clone size derive from that table, while D and trimming were established from the DNA sequence. Recorded for this sample are more than 500,000 clones; approximately 96% of them occurred a single time. The ten largest make up 0.095% to 0.14% of the sample.

Turning to this clone: No antigen is known for it. Per-base quality was not reported, and no clone a single base away is much larger than it.

CD8 naive samples were obtained by positive selection for CCR7 among CD45RO-negative cells, yielding a CD45RA+CCR7+ population from which TemRA cells were excluded. The donors were healthy, HIV-negative adults with no recently reported acute infections or vaccinations. Every donor was a Caucasian adult living in Nashville, Tennessee, USA. After blood collection by leukapheresis, PBMCs were isolated using Ficoll-Histopaque density gradient centrifugation and then cryopreserved in the vapor phase of liquid nitrogen. Analytical flow cytometry was used to check the purity and quantity of every magnetically sorted T cell population. Genomic DNA was isolated from every sorted fraction and measured by UV absorbance on a Nanodrop 2000c. Trimming takes 7 bases off V and 4 bases off J; junction bases not matched to a gene: 7. The CDR3 runs 14 residues from the cysteine to the phenylalanine. Only the CDR3 part of the read is kept: 42 bases, read in frame from the first base. CDR1 is given as MDHEN and CDR2 as SYDVKM, both from the germline V gene.

The TCR was taken from a woman under 40 in good health. Recombination linked TRBV28 to TRBJ2-7, with TRBD2 identical over 10 junction bases. Input material: naive CD8+ T cells sorted from blood. The sample's cell subset or site label is to be understood as: CD45RA+CCR7+. The nucleotide sequence is given as TGTGCCAGCAATGAACTAGCGGGATTTTACGAGCAGTACTTC. It translates as CASNELAGFYEQYF.